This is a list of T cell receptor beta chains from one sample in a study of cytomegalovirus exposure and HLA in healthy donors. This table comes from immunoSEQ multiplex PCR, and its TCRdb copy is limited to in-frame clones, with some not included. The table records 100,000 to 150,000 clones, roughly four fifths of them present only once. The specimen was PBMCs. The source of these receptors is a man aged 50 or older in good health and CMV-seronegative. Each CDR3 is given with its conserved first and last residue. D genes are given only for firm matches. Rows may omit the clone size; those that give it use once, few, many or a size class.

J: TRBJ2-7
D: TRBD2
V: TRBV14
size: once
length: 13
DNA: TGTGCCAGCAGCCCCAGCGGGGTCTACGAGCAGTACTTC
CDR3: CASSPSGVYEQYF

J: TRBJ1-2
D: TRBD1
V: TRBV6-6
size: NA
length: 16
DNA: TGTGCCAGCAGTCCCCCCGGGACAGGGAAGGATTATGGCTACACCTTC
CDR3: CASSPPGTGKDYGYTF

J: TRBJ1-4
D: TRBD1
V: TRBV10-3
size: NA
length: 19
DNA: TGTGCCATCAGTGACGGCCGGGACAGGGGCCCCAGGAGCTATGAAAAACTGTTTTTT
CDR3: CAISDGRDRGPRSYEKLFF

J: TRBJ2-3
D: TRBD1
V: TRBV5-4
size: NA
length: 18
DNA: TGTGCCAGCAGTTTCGACAGGGTATACGACCCACGCACAGATACGCAGTATTTT
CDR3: CASSFDRVYDPRTDTQYF

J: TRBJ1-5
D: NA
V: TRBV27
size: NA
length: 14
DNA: TGTGCCAGCAGTTTGATGGGGCCGGATCAGCCCCAGCATTTT
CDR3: CASSLMGPDQPQHF

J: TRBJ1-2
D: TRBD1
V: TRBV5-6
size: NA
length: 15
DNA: TGTGCCAGCAGCGTAGACAGGGGCAGCAACTATGGCTACACCTTC
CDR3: CASSVDRGSNYGYTF

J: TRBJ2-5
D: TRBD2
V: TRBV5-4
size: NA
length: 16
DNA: TGTGCCAGCAGCCCCCGGACTAGCGGGGGGGGAGAGACCCAGTACTTC
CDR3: CASSPRTSGGGETQYF

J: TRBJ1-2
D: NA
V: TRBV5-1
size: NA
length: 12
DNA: TGCGCCAGCAGCTTGAGCGGGCATGGCTACACCTTC
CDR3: CASSLSGHGYTF

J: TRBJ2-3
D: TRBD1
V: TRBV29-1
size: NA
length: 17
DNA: TGCAGCGCAAACTCCGGGACAGGGTGGGTGGGCTCGTATACGCAGTATTTT
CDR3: CSANSGTGWVGSYTQYF

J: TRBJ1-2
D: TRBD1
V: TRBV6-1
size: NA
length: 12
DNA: TGTGCCAGCAGGGACAGGGATGATGGCTACACCTTC
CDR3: CASRDRDDGYTF

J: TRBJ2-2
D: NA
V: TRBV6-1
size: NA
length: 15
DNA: TGTGCCAGCACCAGGGAGTATACGGGGGCCGGGGAGCTGTTTTTT
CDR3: CASTREYTGAGELFF

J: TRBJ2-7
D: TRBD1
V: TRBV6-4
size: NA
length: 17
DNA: TGTGCCAGCAGAACTGAATTGGACAGGGGGGACTCCTACGAGCAGTACTTC
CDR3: CASRTELDRGDSYEQYF

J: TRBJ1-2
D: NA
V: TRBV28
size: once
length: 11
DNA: TGTGCCAGCGACGGAGGATATGGCTACACCTTC
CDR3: CASDGGYGYTF

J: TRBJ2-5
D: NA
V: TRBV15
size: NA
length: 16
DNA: TGTGCCACCAGCAATCTCCAGGGAGGGGGTCAGGAGACCCAGTACTTC
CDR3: CATSNLQGGGQETQYF

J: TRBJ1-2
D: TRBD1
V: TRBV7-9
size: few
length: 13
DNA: TGTTCCAGCAGCCGGGACAGAAGCTATGGCTACACCTTC
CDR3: CSSSRDRSYGYTF

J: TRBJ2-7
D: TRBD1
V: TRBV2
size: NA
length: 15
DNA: TGTGCCAGCAGTGACACGGGACAGACCAGCTACGAGCAGTACTTC
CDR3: CASSDTGQTSYEQYF

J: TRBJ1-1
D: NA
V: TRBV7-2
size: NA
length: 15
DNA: TGTGCCAGCAGCCCCGGTGGGCAGCCGAACACTGAAGCTTTCTTT
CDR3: CASSPGGQPNTEAFF

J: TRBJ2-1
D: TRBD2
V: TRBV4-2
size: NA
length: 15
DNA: TGTGCCAGCAGCCACACTAGCGGGGGCAACAATGAGCAGTTCTTC
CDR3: CASSHTSGGNNEQFF

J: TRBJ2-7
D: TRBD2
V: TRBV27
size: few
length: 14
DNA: TGTGCCAGCACCCTTCGGGGGGAGATCTACGAGCAGTACTTC
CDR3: CASTLRGEIYEQYF

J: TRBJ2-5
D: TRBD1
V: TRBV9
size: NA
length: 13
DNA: TGTGCCAGCACCACAGGGACAGAAGAGACCCAGTACTTC
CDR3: CASTTGTEETQYF

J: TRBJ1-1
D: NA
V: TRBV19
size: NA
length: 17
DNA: TGTGCCAGTAGTATAACCTTAAACAGGCCGATGTGGACTGAAGCTTTCTTT
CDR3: CASSITLNRPMWTEAFF

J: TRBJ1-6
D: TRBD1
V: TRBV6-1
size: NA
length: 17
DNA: TGTGCCAGCAGTGAATGGCTAGGGGGCGGCGATAATTCACCCCTCCACTTT
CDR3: CASSEWLGGGDNSPLHF

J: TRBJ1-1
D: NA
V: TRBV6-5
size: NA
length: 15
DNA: TGTGCCAGCAGCTCAGGTGGATCGATGAACACTGAAGCTTTCTTT
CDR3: CASSSGGSMNTEAFF

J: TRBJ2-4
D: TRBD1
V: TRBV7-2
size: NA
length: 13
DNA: TGTGCCAGCAGCCGACAGGGCGGCAACATTCAGTACTTC
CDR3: CASSRQGGNIQYF

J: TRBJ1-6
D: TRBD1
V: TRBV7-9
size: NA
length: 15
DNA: TGTGCCAGCAGCGCGAGGACAGGGCGCAATTCACCCCTCCACTTT
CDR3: CASSARTGRNSPLHF

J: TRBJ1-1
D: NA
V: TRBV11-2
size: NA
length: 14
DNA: TGTGCCAGCAAACATACAGGCCTGGCTCCCGGAGCTTTCTTT
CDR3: CASKHTGLAPGAFF

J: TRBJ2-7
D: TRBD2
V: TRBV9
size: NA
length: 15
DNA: TGTGCCAGCAGCGTTGGCGGGGGGGCGTACAACGAGCAGTACTTC
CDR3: CASSVGGGAYNEQYF

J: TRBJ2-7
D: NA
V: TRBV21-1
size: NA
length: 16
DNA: TGTGCCAGCAGCAGACCCAAAGCGGGGGCAACCTACGAGCAGTACTTC
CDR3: CASSRPKAGATYEQYF

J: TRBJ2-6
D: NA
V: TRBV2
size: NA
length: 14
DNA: TGTGCCAGCACCAGGGCCTCTGGGGCCAACGTCCTGACTTTC
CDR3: CASTRASGANVLTF

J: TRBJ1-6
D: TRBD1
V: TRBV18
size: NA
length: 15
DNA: TGTGCCAGCTCACCAGGGTGGGACAGAAACTCACCCCTCCACTTT
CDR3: CASSPGWDRNSPLHF

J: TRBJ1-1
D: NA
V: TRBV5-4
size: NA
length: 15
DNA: TGTGCCAGCAGCTTGTATGCAGGGCGGGGCACTGAAGCTTTCTTT
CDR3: CASSLYAGRGTEAFF

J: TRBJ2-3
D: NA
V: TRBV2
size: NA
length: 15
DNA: TGTGCCAGCAGGAAATGGACAGAGGGCACAGATACGCAGTATTTT
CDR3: CASRKWTEGTDTQYF

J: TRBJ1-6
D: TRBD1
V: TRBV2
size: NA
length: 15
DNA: TGTGCCAGCAGCCTATCACAGGGGAGCAGTTCACCCCTCCACTTT
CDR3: CASSLSQGSSSPLHF

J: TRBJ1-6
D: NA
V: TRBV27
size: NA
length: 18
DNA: TGTGCCAGCAGTTTACGGGAGCCGAATTTCCCTTTAAATTCACCCCTCCACTTT
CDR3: CASSLREPNFPLNSPLHF

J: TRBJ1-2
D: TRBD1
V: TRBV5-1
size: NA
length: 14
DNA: TGCGCCAGCAGCCTCGACAGGGTTCTTCGTGGCTACACCTTC
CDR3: CASSLDRVLRGYTF

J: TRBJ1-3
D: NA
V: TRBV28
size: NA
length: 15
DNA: TGTGCCAGCCAAACCCAGGGAAGTGCTGGAAACACCATATATTTT
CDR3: CASQTQGSAGNTIYF

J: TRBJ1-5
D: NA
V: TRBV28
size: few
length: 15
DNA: TGTGCCAGTCGTTTGGCAGGGGCGAACAATCAGCCCCAGCATTTT
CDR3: CASRLAGANNQPQHF

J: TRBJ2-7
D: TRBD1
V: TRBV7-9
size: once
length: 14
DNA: TGTGCCAGCAGCCCTGACAGGGCCGAGGGAGAGCAGTACTTC
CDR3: CASSPDRAEGEQYF

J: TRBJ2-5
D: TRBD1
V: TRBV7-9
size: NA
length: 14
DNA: TGTGCCAGCAGCTCAACAGGGGTTGGAGAGACCCAGTACTTC
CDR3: CASSSTGVGETQYF

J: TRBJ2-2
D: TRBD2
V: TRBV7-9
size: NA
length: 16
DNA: TGTGCCAGCAGCACCCGGGGGAGGGATATCATTCAGGAGCTGTTTTTT
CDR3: CASSTRGRDIIQELFF